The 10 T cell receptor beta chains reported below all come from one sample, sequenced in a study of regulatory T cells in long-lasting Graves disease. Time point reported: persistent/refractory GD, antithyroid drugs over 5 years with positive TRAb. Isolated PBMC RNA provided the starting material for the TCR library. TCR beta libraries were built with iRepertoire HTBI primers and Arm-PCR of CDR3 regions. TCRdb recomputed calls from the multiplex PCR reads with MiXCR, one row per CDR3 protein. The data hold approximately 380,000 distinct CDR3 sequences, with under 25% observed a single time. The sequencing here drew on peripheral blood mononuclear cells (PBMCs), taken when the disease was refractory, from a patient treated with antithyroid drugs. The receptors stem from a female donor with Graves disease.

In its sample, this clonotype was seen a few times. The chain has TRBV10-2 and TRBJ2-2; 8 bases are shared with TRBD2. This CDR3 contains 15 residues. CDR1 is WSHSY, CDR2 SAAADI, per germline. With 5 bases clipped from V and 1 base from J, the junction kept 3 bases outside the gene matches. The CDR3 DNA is TGCGCCAGCAGTTCTCTAGCGGGGAACACCGGGGAGCTGTTTTTT. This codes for CASSSLAGNTGELFF.

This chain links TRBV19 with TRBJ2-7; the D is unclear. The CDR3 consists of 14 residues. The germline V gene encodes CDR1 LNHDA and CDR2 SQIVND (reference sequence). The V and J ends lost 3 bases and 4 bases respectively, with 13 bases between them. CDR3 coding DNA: TGTGCCAGTAGTATGGCGAGCTACGGTTACGAGCAGTACTTC. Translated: CASSMASYGYEQYF.

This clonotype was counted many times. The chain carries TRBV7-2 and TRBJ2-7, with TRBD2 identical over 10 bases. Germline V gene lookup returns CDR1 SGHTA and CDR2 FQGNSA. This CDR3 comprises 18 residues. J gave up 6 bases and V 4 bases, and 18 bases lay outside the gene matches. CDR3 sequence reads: CASSSLGAASGSAAEQYF. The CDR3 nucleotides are TGTGCCAGCAGCTCACTAGGGGCGGCTAGCGGGAGTGCGGCCGAGCAGTACTTC.

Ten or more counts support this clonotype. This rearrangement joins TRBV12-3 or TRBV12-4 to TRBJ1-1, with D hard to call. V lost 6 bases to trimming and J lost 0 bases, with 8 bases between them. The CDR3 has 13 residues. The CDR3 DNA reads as TGTGCCAGCAGGGGAGACGTGAACACTGAAGCTTTCTTT. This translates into CASRGDVNTEAFF.

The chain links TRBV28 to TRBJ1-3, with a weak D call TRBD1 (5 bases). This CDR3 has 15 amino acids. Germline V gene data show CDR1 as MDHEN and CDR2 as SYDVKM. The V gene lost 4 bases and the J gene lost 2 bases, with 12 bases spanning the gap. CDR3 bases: TGTGCCAGCAGTTCCATGCAGGGAACTGGAAACACCATATATTTT. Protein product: CASSSMQGTGNTIYF.

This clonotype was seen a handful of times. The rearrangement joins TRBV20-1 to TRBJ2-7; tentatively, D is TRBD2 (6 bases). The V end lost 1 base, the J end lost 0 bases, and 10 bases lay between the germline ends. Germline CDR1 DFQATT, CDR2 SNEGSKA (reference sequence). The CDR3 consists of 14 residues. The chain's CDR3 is CSARGDLTSYEQYF. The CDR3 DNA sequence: TGCAGTGCTAGAGGGGACTTAACCTCCTACGAGCAGTACTTC.

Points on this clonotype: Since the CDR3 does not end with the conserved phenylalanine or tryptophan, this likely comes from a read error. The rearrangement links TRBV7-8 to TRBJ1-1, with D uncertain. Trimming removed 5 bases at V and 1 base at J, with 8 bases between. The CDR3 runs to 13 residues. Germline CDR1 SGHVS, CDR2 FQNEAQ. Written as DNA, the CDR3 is TGTGCCAGCAGCACATCTGAGAACACTGAAGCTTTCCTT. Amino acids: CASSTSENTEAFL.

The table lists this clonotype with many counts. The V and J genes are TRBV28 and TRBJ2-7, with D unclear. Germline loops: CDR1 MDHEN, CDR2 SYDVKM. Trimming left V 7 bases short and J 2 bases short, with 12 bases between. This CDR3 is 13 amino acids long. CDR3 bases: TGTGCCAGCAACCTCCGTGGTCCCTACGAGCAGTACTTC. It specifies CASNLRGPYEQYF.

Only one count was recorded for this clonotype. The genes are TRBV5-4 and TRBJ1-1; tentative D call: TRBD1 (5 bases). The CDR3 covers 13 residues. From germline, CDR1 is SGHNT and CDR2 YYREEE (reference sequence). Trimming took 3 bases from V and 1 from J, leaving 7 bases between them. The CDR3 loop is CASSSRANTEAFF. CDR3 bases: TGTGCCAGCAGCTCCAGGGCGAACACTGAAGCTTTCTTT.

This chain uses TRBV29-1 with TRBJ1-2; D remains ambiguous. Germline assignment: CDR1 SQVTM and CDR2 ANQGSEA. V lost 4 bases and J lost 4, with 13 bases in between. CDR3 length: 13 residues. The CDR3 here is CSVVAGWGYGYTF. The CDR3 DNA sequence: TGCAGCGTTGTAGCGGGCTGGGGCTATGGCTACACCTTC.